One T cell receptor beta chain is described in this entry. Germline-derived CDR1 and CDR2 are LGHNA and YNFKEQ. Trimming removed 2 bases at V and 3 bases at J, with 19 bases between. The CDR3 runs 17 residues. These data come from a study of blood T cell repertoires in COVID-19. About the study: Samples taken during acute and convalescent COVID-19 were collected in the United States, Italy and Spain. PBMCs, B-cell-depleted T cells, or T cells provided the cDNA or gDNA that made up the material.

Original data processing: Amplification from reference gene primers served as the basis for estimated nucleated cell counts. Using immunoSEQ multiplex PCR, the repertoire was profiled, and TCRdb retains in-frame clones only, with some absent. That table is the source of V, J and clone size, and D and trimming were worked out from the DNA. Among over 300,000 clones listed, 90% were seen once. This rearrangement joins TRBV4-2 to TRBJ1-1; possible D gene TRBD1, 6 bases. What was sequenced was peripheral blood. The receptor was isolated from a man in his late teens or twenties with active or convalescent COVID-19. For the CDR3, the DNA is TGTGCCAGCAGCCAACGAAGGGTCCTACAGGGTGACACTGAAGCTTTCTTT. Translated: CASSQRRVLQGDTEAFF.